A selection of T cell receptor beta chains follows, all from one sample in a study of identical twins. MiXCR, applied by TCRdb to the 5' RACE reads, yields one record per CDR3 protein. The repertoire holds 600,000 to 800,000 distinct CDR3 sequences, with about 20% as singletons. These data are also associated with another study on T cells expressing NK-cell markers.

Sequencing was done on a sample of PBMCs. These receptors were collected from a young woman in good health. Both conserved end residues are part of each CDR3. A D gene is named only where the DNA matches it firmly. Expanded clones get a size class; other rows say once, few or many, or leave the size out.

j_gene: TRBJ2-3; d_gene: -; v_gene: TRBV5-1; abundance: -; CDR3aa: CASRWTEGDTQYF; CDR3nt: TGCGCCAGCCGGTGGACTGAAGGAGATACGCAGTATTTT
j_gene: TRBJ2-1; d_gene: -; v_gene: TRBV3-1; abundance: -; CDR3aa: CASSQALSGAYNEQFF; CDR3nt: TGTGCCAGCAGCCAAGCCCTTTCGGGGGCCTACAATGAGCAGTTCTTC
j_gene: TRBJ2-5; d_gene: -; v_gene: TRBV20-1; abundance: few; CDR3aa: CSARDRRMTETQYF; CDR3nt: TGCAGTGCTAGAGACCGGAGAATGACAGAGACCCAGTACTTC
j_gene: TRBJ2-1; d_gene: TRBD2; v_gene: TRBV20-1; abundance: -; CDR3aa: CSAKRGEAYNEQFF; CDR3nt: TGCAGTGCGAAGCGGGGGGAAGCCTACAATGAGCAGTTCTTC
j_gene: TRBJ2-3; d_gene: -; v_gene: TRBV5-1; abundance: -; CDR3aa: CASSLERSATDTQYF; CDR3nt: TGCGCCAGCAGCTTAGAAAGGTCTGCCACAGATACGCAGTATTTT
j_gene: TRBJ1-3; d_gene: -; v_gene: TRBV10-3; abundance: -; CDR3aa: CAISELFRNSGNTIYF; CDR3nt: TGTGCCATCAGTGAGTTATTCAGAAACTCTGGAAACACCATATATTTT
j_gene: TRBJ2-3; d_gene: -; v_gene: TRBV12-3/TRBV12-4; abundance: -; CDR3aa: CASSFAGLGTDTQYF; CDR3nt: TGTGCCAGCAGTTTCGCCGGGTTGGGTACAGATACGCAGTATTTT
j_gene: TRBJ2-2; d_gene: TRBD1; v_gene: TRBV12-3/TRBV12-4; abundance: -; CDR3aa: CASIRQGDTGELFF; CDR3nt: TGTGCCAGCATCAGACAGGGGGACACCGGGGAGCTGTTTTTT
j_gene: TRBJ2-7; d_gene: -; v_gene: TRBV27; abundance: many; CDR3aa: CASSLTELSYEQYF; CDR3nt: TGTGCCAGCAGTTTGACGGAACTCTCCTACGAGCAGTACTTC
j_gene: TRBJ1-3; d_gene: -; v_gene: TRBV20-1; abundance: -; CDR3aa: CSASGSSGNTIYF; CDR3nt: TGCAGTGCTAGCGGGAGCTCTGGAAACACCATATATTTT
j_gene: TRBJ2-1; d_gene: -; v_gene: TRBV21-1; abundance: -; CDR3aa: CASNLIAGGPNEQFF; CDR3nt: TGTGCCAGCAACCTGATCGCGGGGGGGCCTAATGAGCAGTTCTTC
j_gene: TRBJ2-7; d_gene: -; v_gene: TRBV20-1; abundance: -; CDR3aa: CSAPERVRGEQYF; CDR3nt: TGCAGTGCCCCCGAAAGAGTCCGGGGCGAGCAGTACTTC
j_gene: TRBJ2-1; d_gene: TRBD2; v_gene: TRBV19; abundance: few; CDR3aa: CASSFWLAVSNEQFF; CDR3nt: TGTGCCAGTAGTTTCTGGCTAGCGGTCTCCAATGAGCAGTTCTTC
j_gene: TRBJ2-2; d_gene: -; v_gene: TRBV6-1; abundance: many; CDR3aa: CASSRRTASTGELFF; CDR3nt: TGTGCCAGCAGTAGAAGGACAGCCAGCACCGGGGAGCTGTTTTTT
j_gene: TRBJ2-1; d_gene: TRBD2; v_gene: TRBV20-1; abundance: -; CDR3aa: CSASYLAGVGEQFF; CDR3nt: TGCAGTGCTAGCTATCTAGCGGGAGTTGGTGAGCAGTTCTTC
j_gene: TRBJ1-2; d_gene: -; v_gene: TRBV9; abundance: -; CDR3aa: CASSVDTDYGYTF; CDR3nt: TGTGCCAGCAGCGTCGACACGGACTATGGCTACACCTTC
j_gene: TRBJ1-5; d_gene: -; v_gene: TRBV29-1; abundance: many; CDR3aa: CSVGTRGGQPQHF; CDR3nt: TGCAGCGTTGGAACTCGCGGAGGTCAGCCCCAGCATTTT
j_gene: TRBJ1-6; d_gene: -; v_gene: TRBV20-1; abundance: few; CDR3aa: CSATRDNSNSPLHF; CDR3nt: TGCAGTGCAACCCGGGACAATTCTAATTCACCCCTCCACTTT
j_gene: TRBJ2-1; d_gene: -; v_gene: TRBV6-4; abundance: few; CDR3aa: CASSDSGLSAVGEQFF; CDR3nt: TGTGCCAGCAGTGACTCGGGACTTAGCGCGGTCGGTGAGCAGTTCTTC
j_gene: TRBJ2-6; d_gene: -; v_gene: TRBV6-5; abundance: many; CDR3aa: CASSYSSPGFGANVLTF; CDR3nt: TGTGCCAGCAGTTACTCGAGTCCAGGGTTCGGGGCCAACGTCCTGACTTTC
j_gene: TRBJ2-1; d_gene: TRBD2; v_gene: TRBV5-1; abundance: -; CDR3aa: CASSLVGSGRPNEQFF; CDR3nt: TGCGCCAGCAGCTTGGTCGGTAGCGGGAGACCTAATGAGCAGTTCTTC
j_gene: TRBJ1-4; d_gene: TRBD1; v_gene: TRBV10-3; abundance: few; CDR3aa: CAISRQGSEEKLFF; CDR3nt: TGTGCCATCAGTAGACAGGGTTCAGAGGAAAAACTGTTTTTT
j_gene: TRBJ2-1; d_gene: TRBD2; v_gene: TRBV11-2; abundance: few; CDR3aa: CASSLSSGRRLGTYNEQFF; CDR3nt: TGTGCCAGCAGCTTATCTAGCGGGAGGCGTTTGGGTACCTACAATGAGCAGTTCTTC
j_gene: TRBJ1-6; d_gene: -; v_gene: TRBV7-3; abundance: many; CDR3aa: CASSLGSGLQSPLHF; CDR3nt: TGTGCCAGCAGCTTGGGGTCCGGGTTACAGTCACCCCTCCACTTT
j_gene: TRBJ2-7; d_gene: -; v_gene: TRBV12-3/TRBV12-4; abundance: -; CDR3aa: CASRPTSSYEQYF; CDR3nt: TGTGCCAGCAGGCCGACTAGCTCCTACGAGCAGTACTTC
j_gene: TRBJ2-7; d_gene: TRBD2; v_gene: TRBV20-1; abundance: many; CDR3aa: CSARAPTSGTSEQYF; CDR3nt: TGCAGTGCTAGAGCCCCGACTAGCGGGACATCCGAGCAGTACTTC
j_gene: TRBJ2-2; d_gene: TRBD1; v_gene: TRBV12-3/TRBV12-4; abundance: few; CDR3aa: CASSSTPGTGKNPGELFF; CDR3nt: TGTGCCAGCAGTTCGACCCCCGGGACAGGGAAGAATCCCGGGGAGCTGTTTTTT
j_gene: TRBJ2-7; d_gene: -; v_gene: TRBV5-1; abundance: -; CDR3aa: CASCLRTDSSYEQYF; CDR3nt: TGCGCCAGCTGTTTGCGGACCGACAGCTCCTACGAGCAGTACTTC
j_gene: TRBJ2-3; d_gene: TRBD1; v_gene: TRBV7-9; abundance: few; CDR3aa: CASSSLDRVVTDTQYF; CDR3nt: TGTGCCAGCAGCTCATTGGACAGGGTGGTCACAGATACGCAGTATTTT
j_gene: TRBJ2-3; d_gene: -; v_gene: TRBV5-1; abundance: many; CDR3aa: CASRTGRTGDTQYF; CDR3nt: TGCGCCAGCAGGACGGGACGGACGGGAGATACGCAGTATTTT
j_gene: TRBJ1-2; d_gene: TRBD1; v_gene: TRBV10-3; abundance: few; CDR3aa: CAIGSGTGGGYTF; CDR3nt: TGTGCCATCGGATCGGGGACAGGGGGAGGCTACACCTTC